This record looks at one TCR beta chain sequence and its context. Other DNA sequences in this specimen translate into the identical CDR3. Data came from immunoSEQ multiplex PCR; TCRdb stores just in-frame clones and leaves some out. The table shows roughly 230,000 clones, with approximately 85% occurring only once. Those enrolled, adults aged about 18 to 89 years, came from around 24 US areas. In assigning cohorts, the study relied on participant-reported clinical history. This record belongs to a study of blood T cell repertoires in COVID-19. Between the trimmed V and J ends, which lost 7 bases and 2 bases, there was a span of 11 bases. The CDR3 sequence is 12 residues long. The germline V gene has CDR1 SQVTM and CDR2 ANQGSEA.

V is TRBV29-1 and J is TRBJ1-2, with a weak D call TRBD1 (6 bases). This receptor was taken from a woman aged 45-65 years who had been exposed to COVID-19. The specimen was PBMCs or T cells enriched from blood (not recorded which). The CDR3 sequence is CSGETGNYGYTF. Here the CDR3 DNA reads TGCAGCGGGGAAACAGGGAACTATGGCTACACCTTC. The whole variable domain, remainder taken from reference TRBV29-1 and TRBJ1-2, is SAVISQKPSRDICQRGTSLTIQCQVDSQVTMMFWYRQQPGQSLTLIATANQGSEATYESGFVIDKFPISRPNLTFSTLTVSNMSPEDSSIYLCSGETGNYGYTFGSGTRLTVV.